This entry lists 16 T cell receptor beta chains sequenced from one sample in a study of early T cells in non-severe SARS-CoV-2 infection. TCRdb ran MiXCR on the 5' RACE reads and lists one entry per CDR3 protein. This table holds around 37,000 distinct CDR3 sequences, nearly 10% found once. The source material was whole blood. These receptors were collected from an adult who was a healthcare worker with PCR-confirmed SARS-CoV-2 infection or an uninfected control (not recorded which).

The table lists this clonotype with many counts. The V gene is TRBV6-2 or TRBV6-3, the J gene TRBJ2-7; 11 bases align to TRBD2. There are 15 residues in the CDR3. Germline assignment: CDR1 MNHEY and CDR2 SVGEGT. V was clipped by 6 bases and J by 4 bases; unmatched bases: 8. CDR3 DNA: TGTGCCAGCAGGTCCGGGACTAGCGGCTCATACGAGCAGTACTTC. Encoded protein: CASRSGTSGSYEQYF.

This clonotype appeared many times. The V call is TRBV6-5, the J call TRBJ1-2; D is possibly TRBD1 (5 bases). There are 14 residues in the CDR3. Germline V CDR1 and CDR2: MNHEY, SVGAGI. Trimming left V 6 bases short and J 4 bases short, with 15 bases between. The CDR3: CASSDSVTLYGYTF. CDR3 sequence (DNA): TGTGCCAGCAGCGACAGCGTGACCCTCTATGGCTACACCTTC.

This clonotype was recorded at least ten times. This rearrangement joins TRBV12-3 or TRBV12-4 to TRBJ1-5, with 9 bases matching TRBD1. The CDR3 contains 19 residues. V trimming: 3 bases; J trimming: 4 bases; junction bases outside the gene matches: 16. DNA for the CDR3: TGTGCCAGCAGTTTGCTTAGGGGGGGGACAGGGAAGAAGAATCAGCCCCAGCATTTT. Translation gives CASSLLRGGTGKKNQPQHF.

This clonotype was picked up many times. V usage is TRBV5-8 and J usage is TRBJ2-3, with 9 bases that match TRBD2. With 2 bases clipped from V and 5 bases from J, the junction kept 3 bases outside the gene matches. CDR1 SGHTS and CDR2 YDEGEE come from the germline V gene. The CDR3 length is 14 residues. The DNA for the CDR3 is TGTGCCAGCAGCTTAACGCGGGGGGGAGATACGCAGTATTTT. It encodes CASSLTRGGDTQYF.

This clonotype has a count of ten or more. The rearrangement links TRBV14 to TRBJ1-4, with D possibly TRBD1 on 6 matching bases. This CDR3 comprises 14 residues. Trimming took 4 bases from V and 8 from J, leaving 14 bases between them. Germline CDR1 is SGHDN and CDR2 is FVKESK. The CDR3 nucleotides are TGTGCCAGCAGCCCGTACAGGGCCGAGGAAAAACTGTTTTTT. Protein: CASSPYRAEEKLFF. The complete variable domain, with remaining parts taken from reference TRBV14 and TRBJ1-4, reads EAGVTQFPSHSVIEKGQTVTLRCDPISGHDNLYWYRRVMGKEIKFLLHFVKESKQDESGMPNNRFLAERTGGTYSTLKVQPAELEDSGVYFCASSPYRAEEKLFFGSGTQLSVL.

This clonotype was detected ten times or more. The rearrangement links TRBV30 to TRBJ2-1; 7 nucleotides line up with TRBD2. Trimming at V came to 4 bases and at J to 10 bases, leaving 19 bases not matched to a gene. This CDR3 is 16 amino acids long. Germline assignment: CDR1 GTSNPN and CDR2 SVGIG (reference sequence). The CDR3 nucleotides are TGTGCCTGGACCCTAAGCGGGGCCAGCAGACTCAGGGAGCAGTTCTTC. The encoded protein is CAWTLSGASRLREQFF.

V usage is TRBV18 and J usage is TRBJ1-2; 11 nucleotides match TRBD1. Losses at the gene ends were 4 bases for V and 4 bases for J; bases not matched to a gene: 5. The length of the CDR3 is 15 residues. From germline, CDR1 is KGHSH and CDR2 LQKENI. CDR3 region: CASSQGQGVVYGYTF. The CDR3 DNA is TGTGCCAGCTCACAGGGACAGGGGGTCGTCTATGGCTACACCTTC.

There are many counts of this clonotype. The V and J genes are TRBV28 and TRBJ2-7; 7 bases are shared with TRBD1. Germline V gene sequence: CDR1 MDHEN, CDR2 SYDVKM. Trimming took 3 bases from V and 4 from J; bases not matched to a gene: 9. This CDR3 comprises 15 residues. The CDR3 DNA reads TGTGCCAGCAGTTTGAGGGGGCGCGCCCCTTACGAGCAGTACTTC. Residues: CASSLRGRAPYEQYF.

This clonotype has just a few counts. The V and J genes are TRBV11-1 and TRBJ2-5; D is tentatively TRBD1 or TRBD2 (5 bases each). CDR3 length: 13 amino acids. The V and J ends lost 6 bases and 2 bases respectively, with 10 bases between them. The V gene's germline CDR1 is SGHAT and CDR2 FQDESV (reference sequence). The DNA of the CDR3 is TGTGCCAGCAGTCGGGACCAACAAGAGACCCAGTACTTC. Its protein product is CASSRDQQETQYF.

This clonotype was observed at least ten times. The chain combines TRBV20-1 with TRBJ1-3; D is unresolved. Trimming removed 5 bases at V and 4 bases at J, with 9 bases between. This CDR3 comprises 12 residues. Germline lookup yields CDR1 DFQATT and CDR2 SNEGSKA (reference sequence). The CDR3 protein is CSAFRQGNTIYF. CDR3 DNA: TGCAGTGCTTTCAGACAAGGAAACACCATATATTTT.

This clonotype has at least ten counts. The V call is TRBV6-1, the J call TRBJ2-1, with D perhaps matching TRBD1 (7 bases). The CDR3 totals 13 residues. Per germline, CDR1 MNHNS and CDR2 SASEGT. V was shortened by 4 bases and J by 7 bases, with 11 bases between the two germline ends. The CDR3 DNA is TGTGCCAGCAGTGTACAGGGGAGGAATGAGCAGTTCTTC. Protein product: CASSVQGRNEQFF.

The genes are TRBV12-3 or TRBV12-4 and TRBJ2-6; a possible D gene is TRBD2 (7 bases). V lost 2 bases and J lost 4, with 12 bases in between. The CDR3 consists of 16 residues. The CDR3 sequence: CASSLLGGAGANVLTF. In nucleotides, the CDR3 is TGTGCCAGCAGTTTACTGGGGGGGGCCGGGGCCAACGTCCTGACTTTC.

This clonotype has at least ten counts. This chain links TRBV7-9 with TRBJ2-1; 9 bases agree with TRBD1. V lost 3 bases and J lost 7; bases outside the gene matches: 7. The CDR3 is 15 amino acids. Per the germline V gene, CDR1 is SEHNR and CDR2 is FQNEAQ (reference sequence). The CDR3 here is CASSFLQGARNEQFF. CDR3 nucleotides: TGTGCCAGCAGCTTTCTACAGGGGGCAAGGAATGAGCAGTTCTTC. The variable domain in full, completed from reference TRBV7-9 and TRBJ2-1, reads DTGVSQNPRHKITKRGQNVTFRCDPISEHNRLYWYRQTLGQGPEFLTYFQNEAQLEKSRLLSDRFSAERPKGSFSTLEIQRTEQGDSAMYLCASSFLQGARNEQFFGPGTRLTVL.

This clonotype appeared many times. The chain employs TRBV12-3 or TRBV12-4 and TRBJ1-3; 11 bases align to TRBD1. The CDR3 totals 14 residues. V trimming: 9 bases; J trimming: 9 bases; junction bases outside the gene matches: 10. In DNA form, the CDR3 reads TGTGCCAGTCGCGCCGGGACAGGGGGACGCACCATATATTTT. Amino acid sequence: CASRAGTGGRTIYF.

This clonotype occurred many times. The junction departs from germline at one end; a sequencing error may be responsible. This chain links TRBV7-2 with TRBJ2-3; D might be TRBD1 (6 bases). The CDR3 runs 16 residues. Germline V gives CDR1 SGHTA, CDR2 FQGNSA. The CDR3 is CANSFGPGVGTDTQYF. The DNA for the CDR3 is TGTGCCAACAGCTTCGGTCCAGGGGTAGGCACAGATACGCAGTATTTT.

This chain uses TRBV18 with TRBJ1-2; D not resolved. CDR1 and CDR2 from the germline V gene are KGHSH and LQKENI. This CDR3 has 13 amino acids. V lost 3 bases and J 5 bases, leaving 10 bases between the germline ends. The CDR3, as DNA: TGTGCCAGCTCACCCACCGACGGGTATGGCTACACCTTC. Its protein product is CASSPTDGYGYTF.